A selection of T cell receptor beta chains follows, all from one sample in a study of T cell repertoires in cytomegalovirus infection. TCRdb reanalysed the reads using MiXCR and keeps one entry per CDR3 protein. The data show hundreds of thousands of distinct CDR3 sequences, approximately 10% seen once. The sequenced sample was PBMCs. Source of these receptors: a human donor in good health (CMV status not recorded). Some clones in this sample may be carry-over from other donors' samples. Each CDR3 is given with its conserved first and last residue. The order of the fields is clone size, V gene, D gene, J gene, CDR3 protein, CDR3 DNA. D genes are given only for firm matches. Only some rows state a clone size, as once, few, many or a class for expanded clones.

many	TRBV7-6	NA	TRBJ2-7	CASSARMTTGTYEQYF	TGTGCCAGCAGCGCCCGTATGACCACAGGGACCTACGAGCAGTACTTC
few	TRBV5-6	NA	TRBJ1-5	CASSLALLGNQPQHF	TGTGCCAGCAGCTTGGCCCTGCTGGGCAATCAGCCCCAGCATTTT
NA	TRBV19	TRBD2	TRBJ2-7	CASSIGGSGAYEQYF	TGTGCCAGTAGTATCGGCGGGAGCGGAGCCTACGAGCAGTACTTC
many	TRBV7-9	TRBD1	TRBJ1-2	CASSQLQGAVGYTF	TGTGCCAGCAGCCAGCTACAGGGGGCGGTTGGCTACACCTTC
many	TRBV7-9	NA	TRBJ1-3	CASSGTPLQVGNTIYF	TGTGCCAGCAGCGGAACCCCTCTCCAAGTGGGAAACACCATATATTTT
NA	TRBV20-1	TRBD2	TRBJ2-3	CSARGLAGSYLDTDTQYF	TGCAGTGCTAGGGGACTAGCGGGATCGTACCTCGACACAGATACGCAGTATTTT
many	TRBV19	TRBD1	TRBJ1-5	CASSLQGLENQPQHF	TGTGCCAGTAGTCTACAGGGGCTGGAAAATCAGCCCCAGCATTTT
many	TRBV7-9	NA	TRBJ2-1	CASSLEQGSYNEQFF	TGTGCCAGCAGCTTAGAGCAGGGGTCCTACAATGAGCAGTTCTTC
few	TRBV9	NA	TRBJ1-5	CASSVGTISNQPQHF	TGTGCCAGCAGCGTAGGGACCATTAGCAATCAGCCCCAGCATTTT
many	TRBV6-1	TRBD2	TRBJ2-3	CASRRRGGTDTQYF	TGTGCCAGCAGAAGGCGGGGGGGCACAGATACGCAGTATTTT
many	TRBV7-3	NA	TRBJ1-1	CASSSLGDMNTEAFF	TGTGCCAGCAGCTCTCTGGGGGACATGAACACTGAAGCTTTCTTT
NA	TRBV3-1	TRBD2	TRBJ2-5	CASSQESISGLGTQYF	TGTGCCAGCAGCCAAGAAAGCATTAGCGGGCTCGGGACCCAGTACTTC
NA	TRBV20-1	NA	TRBJ2-7	CSARVGSSLSEQYF	TGCAGTGCTAGAGTGGGCAGCTCTCTCAGCGAGCAGTACTTC
many	TRBV7-2	TRBD2	TRBJ2-5	CASSLSGVQVETQYF	TGTGCCAGCAGCTTGAGCGGGGTTCAGGTGGAGACCCAGTACTTC
NA	TRBV9	NA	TRBJ2-7	CASSVGSGGAQAQYF	TGTGCCAGCAGCGTAGGCTCCGGCGGGGCCCAGGCGCAGTACTTC
few	TRBV20-1	NA	TRBJ2-5	CSASRAVVRQTQYF	TGCAGTGCTAGTAGGGCAGTAGTTCGCCAGACCCAGTACTTC
many	TRBV6-2/TRBV6-3	NA	TRBJ2-6	CASSYSVRKSSGANVLTF	TGTGCCAGCAGTTACTCAGTCAGGAAAAGCTCTGGGGCCAACGTCCTGACTTTC
few	TRBV11-2	NA	TRBJ2-3	CASSQRAFYTDTQYF	TGTGCCAGCAGCCAAAGGGCATTTTACACAGATACGCAGTATTTT
many	TRBV11-3	TRBD2	TRBJ2-1	CASSLDGRRGYNEQFF	TGTGCCAGCAGCTTAGACGGGAGGAGAGGTTACAATGAGCAGTTCTTC
many	TRBV10-3	NA	TRBJ2-5	CAISENRPGHSEETQYF	TGTGCCATCAGTGAAAACCGACCGGGACACTCAGAAGAGACCCAGTACTTC
many	TRBV7-9	NA	TRBJ1-5	CASSSGQTHIGQPQHF	TGTGCCAGCAGCTCTGGACAGACACATATCGGCCAGCCCCAGCATTTT
NA	TRBV11-2	NA	TRBJ1-1	CASSLDGQDEAFF	TGTGCCAGCAGCTTAGATGGGCAGGACGAAGCTTTCTTT
many	TRBV3-1	NA	TRBJ1-5	CASSQGWQINQPQHF	TGTGCCAGCAGCCAGGGATGGCAGATCAATCAGCCCCAGCATTTT
many	TRBV12-5	TRBD1	TRBJ1-2	CASGSLRTGRYGYTF	TGTGCTAGTGGTTCCCTCCGGACAGGGCGCTATGGCTACACCTTC
many	TRBV12-3/TRBV12-4	NA	TRBJ1-4	CASSLRGDSEKLFF	TGTGCCAGCAGTTTGCGGGGGGATAGTGAAAAACTGTTTTTT
many	TRBV19	NA	TRBJ1-5	CAVRGQGSDQPQHF	TGTGCCGTTCGAGGGCAGGGGTCTGATCAGCCCCAGCATTTT
NA	TRBV7-9	NA	TRBJ1-6	CASTTGVGSPLHF	TGTGCCAGCACAACCGGTGTGGGTTCACCCCTCCACTTT
many	TRBV7-2	TRBD2	TRBJ2-7	CASSRTSGSDYEQYF	TGTGCCAGCAGCAGGACTAGCGGGAGTGATTACGAGCAGTACTTC
many	TRBV19	NA	TRBJ1-5	CASSIGGEMWSQPQHF	TGTGCCAGTAGTATCGGAGGGGAGATGTGGAGTCAGCCCCAGCATTTT
many	TRBV3-1	TRBD1	TRBJ1-1	CASSQVTYRGLRAFF	TGTGCCAGCAGCCAAGTCACCTACAGGGGGCTGAGAGCTTTCTTT
NA	TRBV11-2	TRBD2	TRBJ2-5	CASSLGTSGRGETQYF	TGTGCCAGCAGCTTAGGGACTAGCGGGAGGGGAGAGACCCAGTACTTC
many	TRBV9	NA	TRBJ2-1	CARFRDKDSGNEQFF	TGTGCCCGTTTTCGCGATAAAGATTCGGGCAATGAGCAGTTCTTC
many	TRBV6-1	TRBD2	TRBJ2-1	CASSDWGGDNEQFF	TGTGCCAGCAGTGACTGGGGGGGGGACAATGAGCAGTTCTTC
many	TRBV6-5	NA	TRBJ1-1	CASSPTGPAEAFF	TGTGCCAGCAGTCCAACAGGGCCCGCTGAAGCTTTCTTT
many	TRBV19	TRBD1	TRBJ2-2	CASSVDRGGELFF	TGTGCCAGTAGTGTTGACAGGGGCGGGGAGCTGTTTTTT
NA	TRBV3-1	NA	TRBJ2-7	CASSQGRVRGVRREQYF	TGTGCCAGCAGCCAAGGGAGAGTTCGAGGGGTTCGCCGCGAGCAGTACTTC
many	TRBV7-9	NA	TRBJ1-3	CASSPGGGRNTIYF	TGTGCCAGCAGCCCCGGCGGGGGCAGAAACACCATATATTTT
NA	TRBV5-5	NA	TRBJ2-7	CASSLEDGTYEQYF	TGTGCCAGCAGCTTGGAGGACGGTACCTACGAGCAGTACTTC
many	TRBV7-2	TRBD1	TRBJ1-2	CASSRDRPSGYTF	TGTGCCAGCAGCCGGGACAGACCGTCGGGCTACACCTTC